This T cell receptor (beta chain) was captured in a study of T cell responses to AZD1222 COVID-19 vaccine. Overall study findings and caveats: Spike was spanned by vaccine-associated CD4 TCRs, with dominance at 160-218 and 743-854. AZD1222 recipients seropositive at baseline numbered only 5 or 6. Spike-specific TCR repertoires showed rising breadth and depth after two AZD1222 doses.

Sequencing used immunoSEQ multiplex PCR; TCRdb keeps in-frame clones, though not all of them. This sample has some 20,000 clones; about four fifths occur once, and the top ten carry 15% to 20%. The CDR3 spans 16 residues. Trimming cost V 0 bases and J 6 bases, with 15 bases left between them. Germline V gene sequence: CDR1 MNHNS, CDR2 SASEGT. On this clone: Its target is unknown.

The chain joins TRBV6-1 to TRBJ1-5; possible D gene TRBD1, 5 bases. Sequences were derived from peripheral blood, sampled 28 days after the second AZD1222 dose. This clonotype was obtained from an adult who received the AZD1222 COVID-19 vaccine. The CDR3 sequence is CASSEAYMRGSQPQHF. The CDR3 bases are TGTGCCAGCAGTGAAGCGTACATGCGGGGCTCTCAGCCCCAGCATTTT.